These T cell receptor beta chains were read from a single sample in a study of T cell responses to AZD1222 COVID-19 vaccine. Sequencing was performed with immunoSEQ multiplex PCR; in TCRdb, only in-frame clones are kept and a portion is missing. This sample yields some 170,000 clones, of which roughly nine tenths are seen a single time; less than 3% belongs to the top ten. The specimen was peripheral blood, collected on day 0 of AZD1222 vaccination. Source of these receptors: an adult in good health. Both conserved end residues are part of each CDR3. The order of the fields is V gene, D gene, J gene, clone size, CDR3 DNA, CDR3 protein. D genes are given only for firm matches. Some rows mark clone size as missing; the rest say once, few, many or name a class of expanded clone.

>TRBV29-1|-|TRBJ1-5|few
TGCAGCGCCAACTTCGGGGGGAATCAGCCCCAGCATTTT
CSANFGGNQPQHF
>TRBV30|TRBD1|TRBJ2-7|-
TGTGCCTGGACATCCGGGACAGGGGTCCGCGAGCAGTACTTC
CAWTSGTGVREQYF
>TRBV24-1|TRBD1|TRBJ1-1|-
TGTGCCACCAGTGAACGGACAGGGGAAGCTTTCTTT
CATSERTGEAFF
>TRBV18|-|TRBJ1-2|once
TGTGCCAGCTCACCAAGGGGCCAGGGGCCCGGGGGCTACACCTTC
CASSPRGQGPGGYTF
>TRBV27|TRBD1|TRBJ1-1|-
TGTGCCAGCAGTCCCGGACAGGGGTTTATCACTGAAGCTTTCTTT
CASSPGQGFITEAFF
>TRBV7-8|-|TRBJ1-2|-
TGTGCCAGCAGCTTAGGTATGGCCTATGCTACGTATGGCTACACCTTC
CASSLGMAYATYGYTF
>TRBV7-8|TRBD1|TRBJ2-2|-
TGTGCCAGCAGCTTAGTGGGGACAGGGAACACCGGGGAGCTGTTTTTT
CASSLVGTGNTGELFF
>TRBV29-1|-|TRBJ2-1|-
TGCAGCGTTGTAGCAGGGCGGAGCTCCTACAATGAGCAGTTCTTC
CSVVAGRSSYNEQFF
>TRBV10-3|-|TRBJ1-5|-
TGTGCCATCAGTGTATCGGACAGCAATCAGCCCCAGCATTTT
CAISVSDSNQPQHF
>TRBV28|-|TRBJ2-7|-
TGTGCCAGCAGTCTTAACTACGAGCAGTACTTC
CASSLNYEQYF
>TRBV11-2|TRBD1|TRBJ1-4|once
TGTGCCAGCAGCTTAGGAGGGACAGGGGGCCAGGAAAAACTGTTTTTT
CASSLGGTGGQEKLFF
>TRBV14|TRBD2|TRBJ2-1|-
TGTGCCAGCAGCCCGTGGGGGACTAGCTCCTACAATGAGCAGTTCTTC
CASSPWGTSSYNEQFF
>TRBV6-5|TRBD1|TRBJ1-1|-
TGTGCCAGCAGACAGGGGGGGACTGAAGCTTTCTTT
CASRQGGTEAFF
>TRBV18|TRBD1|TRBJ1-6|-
TGTGCCAGCTCACCCACCCCTCCCGGGACAGGGAATTCACCCCTCCACTTT
CASSPTPPGTGNSPLHF
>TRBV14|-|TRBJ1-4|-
TGTGCCAGCAGCCCAGGGACCGGTGAAAAACTGTTTTTT
CASSPGTGEKLFF
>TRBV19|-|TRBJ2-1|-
TGTGCCAGTAGTATAGGAGGGGCAGAGCAGTTCTTC
CASSIGGAEQFF
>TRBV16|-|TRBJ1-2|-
TGTGCCAGCAGCCAATCCGGGACACAGACTCTCGGTGGCTACACCTTC
CASSQSGTQTLGGYTF
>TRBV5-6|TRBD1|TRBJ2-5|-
TGTGCCAGCACCTTTACGGGACAGGGCGAGGAGACCCAGTACTTC
CASTFTGQGEETQYF